The rows below give T cell receptor beta chains drawn from one sample of a study of tissue T cells after allogeneic stem cell transplantation. Here immunoSEQ multiplex PCR was the method, and the copy in TCRdb shows in-frame clones only, minus some. Seen here are 26,000 or so clones, roughly 89% observed once, and the top ten hold more than 1.5%. Sample: blood, taken before transplantation. These receptors came from a male donor older than 55 who later had graft-versus-host disease after an allogeneic stem cell transplant. CDR3s include the opening cysteine and the closing phenylalanine or tryptophan. D genes are given only for firm matches. Not all rows give a size; the values are once, few, many and, for expanded clones, a class.

TRBJ2-5,-,TRBV11-1,14,-,CASSKIDRRETQYF,TGTGCCAGCAGCAAAATAGACAGGCGGGAGACCCAGTACTTC
TRBJ2-7,-,TRBV30,12,-,CAWNKKSYEQYF,TGTGCCTGGAACAAGAAGTCCTACGAGCAGTACTTC
TRBJ2-7,-,TRBV2,11,-,CASSGSYEQYF,TGTGCCAGCTCAGGTTCCTACGAGCAGTACTTC
TRBJ2-7,-,TRBV7-2,14,-,CASTASPGTGEQYF,TGTGCCAGCACCGCTTCCCCGGGAACGGGCGAGCAGTACTTC
TRBJ1-4,TRBD1,TRBV18,13,-,CASSRGRNEKLFF,TGTGCCAGCTCAAGGGGGCGGAATGAAAAACTGTTTTTT
TRBJ1-1,-,TRBV4-3,15,-,CASSQAPQGNTEAFF,TGCGCCAGCAGCCAAGCCCCTCAGGGGAACACTGAAGCTTTCTTT
TRBJ2-5,-,TRBV6-2/TRBV6-3,13,-,CASSYTLFGVEYF,TGTGCCAGCAGTTACACCCTCTTTGGGGTCGAATACTTC
TRBJ2-5,TRBD1,TRBV5-1,14,-,CASSATGPEETQYF,TGCGCCAGCAGCGCGACAGGGCCCGAAGAGACCCAGTACTTC
TRBJ2-5,-,TRBV19,13,-,CASRREAQETQYF,TGTGCCAGTAGGAGGGAGGCCCAAGAGACCCAGTACTTC
TRBJ1-1,-,TRBV9,14,-,CASSAQGRDTEAFF,TGTGCCAGCAGCGCCCAAGGAAGGGACACTGAAGCTTTCTTT
TRBJ1-1,-,TRBV6-6,13,-,CASTSWENTEAFF,TGTGCCAGCACCTCTTGGGAAAACACTGAAGCTTTCTTT
TRBJ1-6,-,TRBV7-2,15,once,CASSSTGRYNSPLHF,TGTGCCAGCAGCTCAACAGGGCGTTATAATTCACCCCTCCACTTT
TRBJ2-1,TRBD1,TRBV7-3,14,-,CASMWTGGYNEQFF,TGTGCCAGCATGTGGACAGGGGGCTACAATGAGCAGTTCTTC
TRBJ2-7,TRBD2,TRBV12-5,19,-,CASGWGGRVWTSGKGEQYF,TGTGCTAGTGGTTGGGGAGGCAGGGTTTGGACTAGCGGGAAGGGAGAGCAGTACTTC
TRBJ1-4,-,TRBV2,16,-,CASSDQGRVTNEKLFF,TGTGCCAGCAGTGACCAGGGTCGGGTAACTAATGAAAAACTGTTTTTT
TRBJ2-3,-,TRBV21-1,16,-,CASSKENPAFADTQYF,TGTGCCAGCAGCAAAGAAAATCCAGCGTTCGCAGATACGCAGTATTTT
TRBJ2-7,-,TRBV10-3,13,once,CAIRPSGSDEQYF,TGTGCCATCAGGCCATCGGGATCGGACGAGCAGTACTTC
TRBJ2-5,-,TRBV7-7,16,-,CASSLVRGTAQETQYF,TGTGCCAGCAGCTTAGTACGCGGGACAGCCCAAGAGACCCAGTACTTC
TRBJ1-4,-,TRBV6-6,11,-,CASSGSEKLFF,TGTGCCAGCTCAGGTTCGGAAAAACTGTTTTTT
TRBJ2-2,-,TRBV10-3,16,-,CAISETTHTNTGELFF,TGTGCCATCAGTGAGACAACCCACACTAACACCGGGGAGCTGTTTTTT
TRBJ1-2,TRBD1,TRBV7-2,15,-,CASSLGAGGVYGYTF,TGTGCCAGCAGCTTAGGGGCAGGGGGCGTGTATGGCTACACCTTC
TRBJ2-5,TRBD2,TRBV15,15,-,CATSRVRGGRETQYF,TGTGCCACCAGCAGAGTCCGGGGGGGACGAGAGACCCAGTACTTC
TRBJ2-7,-,TRBV21-1,19,-,CASRCAVYGTSGHTYEQYF,TGTGCCAGCAGATGTGCAGTCTACGGGACTAGCGGACACACCTACGAGCAGTACTTC
TRBJ2-5,-,TRBV5-1,17,-,CASSSGLGAGVEETQYF,TGCGCCAGCAGCTCGGGGCTGGGGGCAGGGGTAGAAGAGACCCAGTACTTC
TRBJ1-5,-,TRBV18,15,-,CASSPTLALGQPQHF,TGTGCCAGCTCACCTACCCTAGCCTTGGGGCAGCCCCAGCATTTT
TRBJ1-2,-,TRBV14,14,-,CASSQFSQGYGYTF,TGTGCCAGCAGCCAATTCTCACAGGGCTATGGCTACACCTTC
TRBJ2-2,-,TRBV21-1,15,-,CASIRTSSEAGELFF,TGTGCCAGCATCAGGACTAGCAGTGAGGCCGGGGAGCTGTTTTTT
TRBJ2-1,-,TRBV14,13,-,CASSQVAGTTGFF,TGTGCCAGCAGCCAAGTGGCCGGGACCACAGGGTTCTTC
TRBJ1-4,-,TRBV5-4,18,-,CASSLGPQPPDYNEKLFF,TGTGCCAGCAGCTTGGGCCCCCAGCCACCAGATTATAATGAAAAACTGTTTTTT
TRBJ2-1,TRBD1,TRBV19,16,-,CASSITPGQGKGEQFF,TGTGCCAGTAGTATCACCCCGGGACAGGGAAAGGGTGAGCAGTTCTTC
TRBJ1-2,TRBD1,TRBV27,16,-,CASSLRFTGGDYGYTF,TGTGCCAGCAGTTTACGCTTTACAGGGGGGGACTATGGCTACACCTTC
TRBJ1-2,TRBD1,TRBV3-1/TRBV3-2,16,-,CASSQGSGGAFEGYTF,TGTGCCAGCAGCCAAGGGTCAGGGGGCGCTTTTGAGGGCTACACCTTC
TRBJ2-1,-,TRBV9,17,-,CASSVGITVYKDNEQFF,TGTGCCAGCAGCGTGGGAATAACCGTATATAAAGACAATGAGCAGTTCTTC
TRBJ2-2,-,TRBV21-1,15,-,CASSKSGLYTGELFF,TGTGCCAGCAGCAAATCAGGACTTTATACCGGGGAGCTGTTTTTT
TRBJ1-1,TRBD1,TRBV2,12,-,CASGQGLDEAFF,TGTGCCAGCGGACAGGGGTTGGATGAAGCTTTCTTT
TRBJ2-7,-,TRBV6-1,19,-,CASSVHSGRSRAGFYEQYF,TGTGCCAGCAGTGTCCATAGTGGTCGCAGCAGGGCCGGTTTCTACGAGCAGTACTTC
TRBJ2-1,-,TRBV3-1/TRBV3-2,13,-,CASSQEPGNEQFF,TGTGCCAGCAGCCAAGAACCGGGGAATGAGCAGTTCTTC
TRBJ2-7,-,TRBV6-2/TRBV6-3,17,-,CASSSLRQATSSYEQYF,TGTGCCAGCAGCTCATTACGGCAGGCAACCTCATCCTACGAGCAGTACTTC
TRBJ2-2,-,TRBV12-3/TRBV12-4,11,-,CASSSGKELFF,TGTGCCAGCAGTTCGGGGAAGGAGCTGTTTTTT
TRBJ2-5,-,TRBV18,14,-,CASSPPGHQETQYF,TGTGCCAGCTCACCACCAGGCCATCAGGAGACCCAGTACTTC
TRBJ1-2,-,TRBV5-5,13,-,CASSSPLVGGYTF,TGTGCCAGCAGCTCCCCTTTGGTGGGTGGCTACACCTTC
TRBJ2-1,-,TRBV7-6,15,once,CASSITGLSYNEQFF,TGTGCCAGCAGCATTACAGGGTTATCCTACAATGAGCAGTTCTTC
TRBJ1-2,TRBD1,TRBV18,16,-,CASSPLNTGERSGYTF,TGTGCCAGCTCACCACTTAACACAGGGGAGAGGAGTGGCTACACCTTC
TRBJ1-1,-,TRBV5-1,15,-,CASSFGDRGSTEAFF,TGCGCCAGCAGCTTTGGCGATAGGGGAAGCACTGAAGCTTTCTTT